This TCR beta chain was identified during a study of blood T cell repertoires in COVID-19. About the study: The analysed material was cDNA or gDNA that came from T cells, B-cell-depleted T cells, or PBMCs.

Sequencing was performed with immunoSEQ multiplex PCR; in TCRdb, only in-frame clones are kept and a portion is missing. The repertoire holds just under 150,000 clones, with roughly 87% as singletons. The CDR3 runs to 16 residues. The germline gives CDR1 SGHNT, CDR2 YYREEE (reference sequence). The V gene end was trimmed by 1 base and the J gene end by 1 base; junction bases not matched to a gene: 4. Sequenced sample: peripheral blood. This clonotype originated in a woman in her forties or fifties with acute or convalescent COVID-19. The chain has TRBV5-4 and TRBJ2-7; TRBD2 agrees at 11 bases. The CDR3, as DNA: TGTGCCAGCAGCTTGTATAGCGGGAGGGGGTCCTACGAGCAGTACTTC. Translated: CASSLYSGRGSYEQYF.